This T cell receptor (beta chain) was identified in a study of blood T cell repertoires in COVID-19. Study-level information: Material from acute and convalescent COVID-19 was sourced from the United States, Italy and Spain. T cells, B-cell-depleted T cells, or PBMCs supplied cDNA or gDNA.

After removal of 5 bases from V and 3 bases from J, the junction contained 4 bases not matched to a gene. Germline V gives CDR1 MNHEY, CDR2 SVGEGT. CDR3 length: 13 amino acids. In the original processing: By means of reference gene primer amplification, nucleated cell counts were estimated. Measured with immunoSEQ multiplex PCR; TCRdb has only the in-frame clones, and not every one. Clonal size and the V and J genes are those of that table, whereas D and trimming came from the DNA. The table lists roughly 39,000 clones, 85% of them singletons, with 9.9% in the top ten. Material for sequencing was peripheral blood. The source is a human donor in a cohort sampled during active COVID-19. This chain connects TRBV6-2 or TRBV6-3 to TRBJ2-7; 7 positions match TRBD2. CDR3 DNA: TGTGCCAGCAGTCGAGCGGGGAACTACGAGCAGTACTTC. This codes for CASSRAGNYEQYF.